Listed below are T cell receptor beta chains from one sample, sequenced in a study of shared clonotypes between healthy human individuals. Assay used: immunoSEQ multiplex PCR; TCRdb lists only in-frame clones, some missing. Among more than 2,000,000 clones listed, over 90% were seen once. Sequenced sample: naive CD4+ T cells from PBMCs. The receptors shown here come from a man aged 18 to 35 in good health. Some clones in this sample may be carry-over from other donors' samples. Each CDR3 is given with its conserved first and last residue. A D gene is named only where the DNA matches it firmly. Only some rows state a clone size, as once, few, many or a class for expanded clones.

clone size	D gene	J gene	V gene	CDR3 DNA	CDR3 protein
-	-	TRBJ2-1	TRBV18	TGTGCCAGCTCACCCCTCAGGAATGAGCAGTTCTTC	CASSPLRNEQFF
-	TRBD1	TRBJ1-2	TRBV30	TGTGCCTGGAACCAGACAGGGTGGGTAGGCTATGGCTACACCTTC	CAWNQTGWVGYGYTF
-	TRBD1	TRBJ2-3	TRBV9	TGTGCCAGCAGCGAACGGACAGGGCCAGATACGCAGTATTTT	CASSERTGPDTQYF
-	-	TRBJ2-1	TRBV7-6	TGTGCCAGCAGCTGGGGTTGGCGGGAACCTTACAATGAGCAGTTCTTC	CASSWGWREPYNEQFF
-	TRBD2	TRBJ2-1	TRBV7-3	TGTGCCAGCAGCTCAGGGGTTACTAGCGGGGAGCAGTTCTTC	CASSSGVTSGEQFF
-	-	TRBJ1-1	TRBV7-2	TGTGCCAGCAGCTCCGAGACTGGACGGGGCACTGAAGCTTTCTTT	CASSSETGRGTEAFF
-	TRBD2	TRBJ2-1	TRBV27	TGTGCCAGCAGCCCCAAAGGGGACTATCCGAGCTCCTACAATGAGCAGTTCTTC	CASSPKGDYPSSYNEQFF
once	-	TRBJ2-3	TRBV11-1	TGTGCCAGCAGCTTGGAGGGGCCCCGGGCAGATACGCAGTATTTT	CASSLEGPRADTQYF
-	-	TRBJ1-2	TRBV6-1	TGTGCCAGCAGCGCTCTTTATGGCTACACCTTC	CASSALYGYTF
-	TRBD1	TRBJ2-7	TRBV13	TGTGCCAGCAGCTCATCTTACAGGGGTGGCTACGAGCAGTACTTC	CASSSSYRGGYEQYF
-	-	TRBJ2-1	TRBV5-1	TGCGCCAGCAGCTTAGATGGGGACCCGCAGTTCTTC	CASSLDGDPQFF
once	TRBD1	TRBJ2-1	TRBV27	TGTGCCAGCATGCCAGGGGGTTACGGTGAGCAGTTCTTC	CASMPGGYGEQFF
-	-	TRBJ1-1	TRBV5-4	TGTGCCAGCAGCTTGGGGGGGCACACTGAAGCTTTCTTT	CASSLGGHTEAFF
once	TRBD1	TRBJ2-1	TRBV4-1	TGCGCCAGCAGCCAAGCTACGGGACAGGGGTACAATGAGCAGTTCTTC	CASSQATGQGYNEQFF
-	-	TRBJ1-4	TRBV7-9	TGTGCCAGCAGCCCGGTTACGGAAAAACTGTTTTTT	CASSPVTEKLFF
-	-	TRBJ1-2	TRBV4-1	TGCGCCAGCAGCCAAGTTACGGGAGAACCTAACTATGGCTACACCTTC	CASSQVTGEPNYGYTF
-	-	TRBJ2-7	TRBV15	TGTGCCACCAGCAGACTTAATCACAGGCGATCCTACGAGCAGTACTTC	CATSRLNHRRSYEQYF
-	TRBD2	TRBJ2-7	TRBV19	TGTGCCAGTAGTACACTACCTAGCGGGGGCTCCTACGAGCAGTACTTC	CASSTLPSGGSYEQYF
-	-	TRBJ1-5	TRBV2	TGTGCCAGCAGCCTTATAGGCAATCAGCCCCAGCATTTT	CASSLIGNQPQHF
-	-	TRBJ1-1	TRBV2	TGTGCCAGCACTCAGGCGGTTATGAACACTGAAGCTTTCTTT	CASTQAVMNTEAFF
-	TRBD2	TRBJ2-1	TRBV7-2	TGTGCCAGCAGCTCGACTAGCAACGAGCAGTTCTTC	CASSSTSNEQFF
-	-	TRBJ2-2	TRBV6-5	TGTGCCAGCAGTTCTATTGGCGGCGCGAACACCGGGGAGCTGTTTTTT	CASSSIGGANTGELFF
-	-	TRBJ2-7	TRBV2	TGTGCCAGCAGCTGGACACCTCACGAGCAGTACTTC	CASSWTPHEQYF
-	-	TRBJ2-7	TRBV27	TGTGCCAGCAGTCCTTATATTTCCTACGAGCAGTACTTC	CASSPYISYEQYF
-	TRBD1	TRBJ1-5	TRBV27	TGTGCCAGCAGCCAAAGACCGGGACAGGGGATTGCAGGCAATCAGCCCCAGCATTTT	CASSQRPGQGIAGNQPQHF
-	-	TRBJ2-3	TRBV7-2	TGTGCCAGCAGCGATAGCACAGATACGCAGTATTTT	CASSDSTDTQYF
-	-	TRBJ2-7	TRBV11-2	TGTGCCAGCAGCTTAGCCCTAAAAACTGCTTTCGAGCAGTACTTC	CASSLALKTAFEQYF
-	-	TRBJ1-2	TRBV30	TGTGCCTGGAGTACCGGACAGCTTTATGGCTACACCTTC	CAWSTGQLYGYTF
few	-	TRBJ1-5	TRBV19	TGTGCCAGTAGGAACAGGAGAGATCAGCCCCAGCATTTT	CASRNRRDQPQHF
-	-	TRBJ1-2	TRBV6-1	TGTGCCAGCAGTGACCTGGGACTCCTAAAGGGCTATGGCTACACCTTC	CASSDLGLLKGYGYTF
-	-	TRBJ2-2	TRBV9	TGTGCCAGCAGCCGGTTGAATGGCGGGACGAACACCGGGGAGCTGTTTTTT	CASSRLNGGTNTGELFF
-	-	TRBJ2-1	TRBV6-5	TGTGCCAGCAGCTCAGACTTTCCCGGCAATGAGCAGTTCTTC	CASSSDFPGNEQFF
once	TRBD2	TRBJ2-1	TRBV6-5	TGTGCCAGCAGACCCCGGGGACTAGCGGGAGGGGAGCAGTTCTTC	CASRPRGLAGGEQFF
-	TRBD1	TRBJ2-1	TRBV5-1	TGCGCCAGCAGCTTGCCGGCGGGACAGGGGGCGCAAAGTGAGCAGTTCTTC	CASSLPAGQGAQSEQFF
-	TRBD2	TRBJ2-1	TRBV11-3	TGTGCCAGCAGCTTAGGAGGACTAGCGGGGTTCTACAATGAGCAGTTCTTC	CASSLGGLAGFYNEQFF
-	-	TRBJ2-4	TRBV19	TGTGCCAGTAGTAGGGGAGCGACGTTCGACGCCAAAAACATTCAGTACTTC	CASSRGATFDAKNIQYF
-	TRBD1	TRBJ1-4	TRBV30	TGTGCCTGGAGTGTAAGTGGGACAGGGACCGTAAAACTGTTTTTT	CAWSVSGTGTVKLFF
-	TRBD2	TRBJ2-1	TRBV7-3	TGTGCCAGCAGCTTTAGCGGGATTTCCTACAATGAGCAGTTCTTC	CASSFSGISYNEQFF
-	-	TRBJ1-1	TRBV30	TGTGCCTGGAGTCGACAGTTGAACACTGAAGCTTTCTTT	CAWSRQLNTEAFF
once	TRBD1	TRBJ1-2	TRBV28	TGTGCCAGCAGCTACCGGGACAGGGTCTATGGCTACACCTTC	CASSYRDRVYGYTF
once	-	TRBJ2-2	TRBV11-3	TGTGCCAGCAGGACCGGGACTGCAGCCGGCGGGGAGCTGTTTTTT	CASRTGTAAGGELFF
few	-	TRBJ2-2	TRBV30	TGTGCCTGGAGTGTAGGGGGGCCCGGGGAGCTGTTTTTT	CAWSVGGPGELFF
-	TRBD1	TRBJ1-5	TRBV19	TGTGCCAGTAGTATATGGGGACAGGGCGATCAGCCCCAGCATTTT	CASSIWGQGDQPQHF
-	TRBD1	TRBJ2-3	TRBV30	TGTGCCTGGAGCCTCCCGGGACAGACGCAGTATTTT	CAWSLPGQTQYF
-	-	TRBJ1-1	TRBV28	TGTGCCAGCGTGGGGTGGATAGAGACTGAAGCTTTCTTT	CASVGWIETEAFF
-	TRBD1	TRBJ1-1	TRBV2	TGTGCCAGCATTGGACAGGGGGAATTAACTGAAGCTTTCTTT	CASIGQGELTEAFF
-	TRBD1	TRBJ1-6	TRBV10-2	TGCGCCAGCAGTGAGAAATTACAGGGGAGGGTGGATTCACCCCTCCACTTT	CASSEKLQGRVDSPLHF